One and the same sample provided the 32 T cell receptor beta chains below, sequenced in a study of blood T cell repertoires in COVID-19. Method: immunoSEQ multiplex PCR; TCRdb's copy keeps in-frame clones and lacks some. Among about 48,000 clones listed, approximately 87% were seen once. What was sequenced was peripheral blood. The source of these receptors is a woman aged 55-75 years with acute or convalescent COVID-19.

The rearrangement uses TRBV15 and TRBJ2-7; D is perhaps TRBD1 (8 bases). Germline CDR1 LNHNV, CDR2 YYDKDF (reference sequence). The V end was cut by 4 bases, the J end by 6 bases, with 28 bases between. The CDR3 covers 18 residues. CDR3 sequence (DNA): TGTGCCACCAGCATCACTGACAGGGGTATCTCCGGGAGGCGCGAGCAGTACTTC. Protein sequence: CATSITDRGISGRREQYF.

The CDR3 protein is CASSLGQNPNQPQHF. Here the CDR3 DNA reads TGTGCCAGCAGCTTAGGGCAAAATCCTAATCAGCCCCAGCATTTT. The V call is TRBV7-8, the J call TRBJ1-5; no firm D call. The CDR3 covers 15 residues. V shed 1 base and J shed 4 bases, with 11 bases lying between them. The germline CDR1 and CDR2 sequences are SGHVS and FQNEAQ.

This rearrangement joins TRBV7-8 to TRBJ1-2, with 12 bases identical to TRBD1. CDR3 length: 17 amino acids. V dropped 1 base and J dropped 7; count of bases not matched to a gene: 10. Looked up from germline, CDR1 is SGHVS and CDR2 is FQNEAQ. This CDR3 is CASSLVGIGTGGRGYTF. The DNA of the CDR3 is TGTGCCAGCAGCTTAGTAGGGATCGGGACAGGGGGCCGTGGCTACACCTTC.

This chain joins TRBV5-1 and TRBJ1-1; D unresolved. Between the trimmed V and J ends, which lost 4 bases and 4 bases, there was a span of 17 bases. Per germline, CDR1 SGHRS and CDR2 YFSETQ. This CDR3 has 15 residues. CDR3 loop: CASSPEGYPGTEAFF. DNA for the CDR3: TGCGCCAGCAGCCCGGAGGGATACCCGGGCACTGAAGCTTTCTTT.

CDR3 sequence reads: CASSVAGTDYEQYF. The CDR3 DNA is TGTGCCAGCAGCGTTGCCGGGACAGACTACGAGCAGTACTTC. The V call is TRBV9, the J call TRBJ2-7, with 7 bases aligning to TRBD1. Germline CDR1 is SGDLS and CDR2 is YYNGEE. V lost 2 bases and J lost 3; bases outside the gene matches: 5. The CDR3 is 14 amino acids.

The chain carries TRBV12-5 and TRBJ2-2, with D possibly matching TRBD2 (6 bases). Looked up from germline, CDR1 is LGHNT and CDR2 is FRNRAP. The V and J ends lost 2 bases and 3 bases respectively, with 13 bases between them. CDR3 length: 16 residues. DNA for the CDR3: TGTGCTAGTGGTTTGTCCCGGGACTTATACACCGGGGAGCTGTTTTTT. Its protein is CASGLSRDLYTGELFF.

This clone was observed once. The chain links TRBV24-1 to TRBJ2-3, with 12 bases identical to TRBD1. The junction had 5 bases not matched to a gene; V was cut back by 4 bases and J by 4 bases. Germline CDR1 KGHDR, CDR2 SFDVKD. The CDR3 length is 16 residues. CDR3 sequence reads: CATSEPGTGGSDTQYF. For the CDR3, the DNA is TGTGCCACCAGTGAGCCCGGGACAGGGGGCTCAGATACGCAGTATTTT.

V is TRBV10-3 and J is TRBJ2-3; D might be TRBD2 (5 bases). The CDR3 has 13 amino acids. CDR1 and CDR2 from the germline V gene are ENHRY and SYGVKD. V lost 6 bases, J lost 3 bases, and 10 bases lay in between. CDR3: CAISSPGTDTQYF. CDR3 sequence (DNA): TGTGCCATCAGCTCCCCGGGAACAGATACGCAGTATTTT.

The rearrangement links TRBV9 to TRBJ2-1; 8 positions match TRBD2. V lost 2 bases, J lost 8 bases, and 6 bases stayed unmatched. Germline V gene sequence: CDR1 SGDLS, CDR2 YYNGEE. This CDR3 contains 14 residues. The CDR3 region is CASSVAGGIHEQFF. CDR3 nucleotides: TGTGCCAGCAGCGTCGCGGGAGGAATCCATGAGCAGTTCTTC.

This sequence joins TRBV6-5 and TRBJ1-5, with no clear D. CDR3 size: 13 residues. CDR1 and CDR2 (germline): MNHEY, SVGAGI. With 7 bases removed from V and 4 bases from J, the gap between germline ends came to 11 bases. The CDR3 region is CASTQAPNQPQHF. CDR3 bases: TGTGCCAGCACCCAGGCCCCGAATCAGCCCCAGCATTTT.

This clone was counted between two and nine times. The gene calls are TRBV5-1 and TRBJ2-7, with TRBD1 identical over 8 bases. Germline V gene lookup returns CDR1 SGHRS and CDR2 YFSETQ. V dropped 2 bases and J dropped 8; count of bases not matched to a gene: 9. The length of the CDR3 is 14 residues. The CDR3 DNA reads TGCGCCAGCAGCTTCGGGACAGGACGCCTCCAGCAGTACTTC. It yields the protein CASSFGTGRLQQYF.

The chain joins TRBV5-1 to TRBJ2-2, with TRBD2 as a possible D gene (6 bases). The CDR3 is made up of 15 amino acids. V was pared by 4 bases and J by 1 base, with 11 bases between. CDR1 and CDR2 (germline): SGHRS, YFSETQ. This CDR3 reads CASSPGTLNTGELFF. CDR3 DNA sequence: TGCGCCAGCAGCCCCGGGACTCTGAACACCGGGGAGCTGTTTTTT.

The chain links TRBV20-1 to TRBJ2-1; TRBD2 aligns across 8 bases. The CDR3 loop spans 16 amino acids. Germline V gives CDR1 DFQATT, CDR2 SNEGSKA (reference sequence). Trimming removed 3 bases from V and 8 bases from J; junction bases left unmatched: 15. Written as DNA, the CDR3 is TGCAGTGCTAGTCGTTACGAGCGGGAGTTGAGCGATGAGCAGTTCTTC. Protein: CSASRYERELSDEQFF.

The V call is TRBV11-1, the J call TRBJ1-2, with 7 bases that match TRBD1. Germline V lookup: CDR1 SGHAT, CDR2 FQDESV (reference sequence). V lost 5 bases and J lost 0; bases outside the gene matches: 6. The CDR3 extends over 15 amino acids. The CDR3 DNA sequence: TGTGCCAGCAGCACGGCCGGGACAGCTAACTATGGCTACACCTTC. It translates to CASSTAGTANYGYTF.

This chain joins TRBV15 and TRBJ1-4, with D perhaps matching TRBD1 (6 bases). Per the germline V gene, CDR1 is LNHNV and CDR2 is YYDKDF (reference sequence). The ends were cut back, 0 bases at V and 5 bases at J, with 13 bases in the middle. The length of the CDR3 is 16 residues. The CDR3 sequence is CATSRDQGRGNEKLFF. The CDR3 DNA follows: TGTGCCACCAGCAGAGATCAAGGCAGGGGAAATGAAAAACTGTTTTTT.

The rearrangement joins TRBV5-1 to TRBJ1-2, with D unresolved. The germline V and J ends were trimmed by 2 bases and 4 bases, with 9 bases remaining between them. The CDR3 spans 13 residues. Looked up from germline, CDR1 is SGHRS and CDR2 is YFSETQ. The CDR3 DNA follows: TGCGCCAGCAGCTTAGGAGAGATCTATGGCTACACCTTC. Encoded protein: CASSLGEIYGYTF.

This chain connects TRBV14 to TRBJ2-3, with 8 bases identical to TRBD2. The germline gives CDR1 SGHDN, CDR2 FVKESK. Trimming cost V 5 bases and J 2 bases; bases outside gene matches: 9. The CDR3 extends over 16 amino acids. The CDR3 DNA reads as TGTGCCAGCAGCGCGCTCAGCGGGGGCATCACAGATACGCAGTATTTT. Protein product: CASSALSGGITDTQYF.

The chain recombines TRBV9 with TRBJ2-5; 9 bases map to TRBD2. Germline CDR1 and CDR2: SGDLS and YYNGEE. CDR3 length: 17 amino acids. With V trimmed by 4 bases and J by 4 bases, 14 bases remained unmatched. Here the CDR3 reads CASSLGLGGRARETQYF. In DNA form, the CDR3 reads TGTGCCAGCAGCCTAGGACTCGGCGGGAGGGCCCGAGAGACCCAGTACTTC.

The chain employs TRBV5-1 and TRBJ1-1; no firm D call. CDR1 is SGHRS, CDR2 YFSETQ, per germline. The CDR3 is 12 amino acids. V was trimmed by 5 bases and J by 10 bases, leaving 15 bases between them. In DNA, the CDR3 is TGCGCCAGCAGATCTTCGGAGATCGCAGCTTTCTTT. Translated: CASRSSEIAAFF.

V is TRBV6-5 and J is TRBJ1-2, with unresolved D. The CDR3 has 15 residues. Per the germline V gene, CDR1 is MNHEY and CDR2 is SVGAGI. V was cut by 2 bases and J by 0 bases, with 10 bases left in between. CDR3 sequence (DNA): TGTGCCAGCAGTTACGCTCGAATAGCTAACTATGGCTACACCTTC. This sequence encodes CASSYARIANYGYTF.

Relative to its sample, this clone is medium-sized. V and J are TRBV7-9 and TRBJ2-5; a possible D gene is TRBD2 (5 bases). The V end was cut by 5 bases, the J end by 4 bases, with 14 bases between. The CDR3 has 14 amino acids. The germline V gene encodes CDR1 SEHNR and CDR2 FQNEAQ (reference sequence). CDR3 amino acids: CASSVTREGETQYF. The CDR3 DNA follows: TGTGCCAGCAGCGTAACTAGGGAAGGAGAGACCCAGTACTTC. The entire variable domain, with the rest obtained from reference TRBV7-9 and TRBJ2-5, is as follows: DTGVSQNPRHKITKRGQNVTFRCDPISEHNRLYWYRQTLGQGPEFLTYFQNEAQLEKSRLLSDRFSAERPKGSFSTLEIQRTEQGDSAMYLCASSVTREGETQYFGPGTRLLVL.

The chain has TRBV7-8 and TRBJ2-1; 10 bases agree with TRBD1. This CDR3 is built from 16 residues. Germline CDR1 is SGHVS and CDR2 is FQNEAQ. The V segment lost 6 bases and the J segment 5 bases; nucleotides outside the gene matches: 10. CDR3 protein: CASSLYWGQGNNEQFF. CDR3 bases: TGTGCCAGCAGTTTGTACTGGGGACAGGGGAACAATGAGCAGTTCTTC.

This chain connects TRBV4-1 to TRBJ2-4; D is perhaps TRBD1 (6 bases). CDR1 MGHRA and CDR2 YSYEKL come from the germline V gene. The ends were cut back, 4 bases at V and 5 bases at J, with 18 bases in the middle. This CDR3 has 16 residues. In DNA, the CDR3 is TGCGCCAGCAGCCGCCCCACCCAGGACAGACAAAACATTCAGTACTTC. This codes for CASSRPTQDRQNIQYF.

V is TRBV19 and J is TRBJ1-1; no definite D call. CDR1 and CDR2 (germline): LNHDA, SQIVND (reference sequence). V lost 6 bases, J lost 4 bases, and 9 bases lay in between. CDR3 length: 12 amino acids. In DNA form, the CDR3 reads TGTGCCAGTAGGGAGCACGGCACTGAAGCTTTCTTT. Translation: CASREHGTEAFF.

The CDR3 DNA follows: TGCGCCAGCAGCTTGGATATTGTGGAGACCCAGTACTTC. Amino acids: CASSLDIVETQYF. This chain connects TRBV5-1 to TRBJ2-5, with unresolved D. This CDR3 is 13 amino acids long. CDR1 SGHRS and CDR2 YFSETQ come from the germline V gene. The V end was cut by 0 bases, the J end by 5 bases, with 8 bases between.

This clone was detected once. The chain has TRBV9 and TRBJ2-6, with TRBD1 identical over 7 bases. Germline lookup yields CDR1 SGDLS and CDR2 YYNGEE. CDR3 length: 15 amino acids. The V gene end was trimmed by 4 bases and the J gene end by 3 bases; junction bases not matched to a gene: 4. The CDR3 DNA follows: TGTGCCAGCAGCCCCCAGGGGGTTGGGGCCAACGTCCTGACTTTC. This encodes CASSPQGVGANVLTF.

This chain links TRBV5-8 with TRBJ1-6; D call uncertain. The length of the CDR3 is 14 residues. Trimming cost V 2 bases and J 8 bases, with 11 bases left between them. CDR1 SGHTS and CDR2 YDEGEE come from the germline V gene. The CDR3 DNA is TGTGCCAGCAGCTTTTACTCGGCGGATTCACCCCTCCACTTT. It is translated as CASSFYSADSPLHF.

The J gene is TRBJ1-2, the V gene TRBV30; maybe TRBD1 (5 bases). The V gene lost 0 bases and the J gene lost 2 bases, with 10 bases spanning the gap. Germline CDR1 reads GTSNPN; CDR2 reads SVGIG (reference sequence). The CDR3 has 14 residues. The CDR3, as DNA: TGTGCCTGGAGTGTACGCGCAGGGAACTATGGCTACACCTTC. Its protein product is CAWSVRAGNYGYTF. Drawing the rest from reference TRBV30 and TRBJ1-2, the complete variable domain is SQTIHQWPATLVQPVGSPLSLECTVEGTSNPNLYWYRQAAGRGLQLLFYSVGIGQISSEVPQNLSASRPQDRQFILSSKKLLLSDSGFYLCAWSVRAGNYGYTFGSGTRLTVV.

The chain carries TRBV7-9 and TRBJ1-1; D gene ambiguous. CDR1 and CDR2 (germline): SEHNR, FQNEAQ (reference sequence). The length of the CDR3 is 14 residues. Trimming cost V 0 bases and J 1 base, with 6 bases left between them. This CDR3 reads CASSLASQNTEAFF. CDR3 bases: TGTGCCAGCAGCTTAGCTTCCCAGAACACTGAAGCTTTCTTT.

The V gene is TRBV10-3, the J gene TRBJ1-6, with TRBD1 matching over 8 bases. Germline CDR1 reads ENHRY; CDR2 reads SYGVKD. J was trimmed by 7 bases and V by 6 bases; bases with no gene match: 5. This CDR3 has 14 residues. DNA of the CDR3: TGTGCCATCAGGGACAGGGAGGTGAATTCACCCCTCCACTTT. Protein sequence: CAIRDREVNSPLHF.

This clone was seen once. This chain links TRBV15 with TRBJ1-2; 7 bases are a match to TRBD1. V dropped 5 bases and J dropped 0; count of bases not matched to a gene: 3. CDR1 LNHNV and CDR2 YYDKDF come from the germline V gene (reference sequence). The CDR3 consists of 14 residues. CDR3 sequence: CATSLGQPNYGYTF. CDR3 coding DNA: TGTGCCACCAGCTTGGGACAGCCTAACTATGGCTACACCTTC.

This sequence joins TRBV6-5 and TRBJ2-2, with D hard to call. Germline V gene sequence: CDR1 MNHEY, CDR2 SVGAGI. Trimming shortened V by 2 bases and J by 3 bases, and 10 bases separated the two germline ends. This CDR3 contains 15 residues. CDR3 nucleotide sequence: TGTGCCAGCAGTTACGGCAGAGGTCACACCGGGGAGCTGTTTTTT. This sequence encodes CASSYGRGHTGELFF.